This T cell receptor beta chain stems from a study of blood T cells in healthy people across ages. Study details: Capture via template switching afforded approximately one barcoded beta molecule per two T cells. Study-wide results and limits: With naive T cell percentage, TCR beta diversity showed a strong correlation. TCR beta diversity, measured per million T cells, fell in a roughly linear way with age.

Aged roughly 6 to 95, donors were systemically healthy Caucasians from Russia. The use of a sample-barcoded 5' primer and a J-beta primer mix characterized a second PCR of roughly 6 to 11 cycles. Each CDR3 protein is one row after TCRdb ran MiXCR on the 5' RACE reads. The sample has some 1.6 million distinct CDR3 sequences, about 35% seen once. CDR3 length equals 16 residues. J gave up 5 bases and V 9 bases, and 17 bases lay outside the gene matches. This clonotype was detected many times. Its antigen remains unidentified. The TCR comes from a woman aged 25 to 39 in good health. Source material: blood. V gene TRBV12-3 or TRBV12-4 combines with J gene TRBJ1-2; the match to TRBD1 covers 8 bases. The CDR3: CASQKGQGTLQYGYTF. CDR3 sequence (DNA): TGTGCCAGTCAAAAAGGACAGGGCACGTTGCAGTATGGCTACACCTTC.